This T cell receptor (beta chain) emerged from a study of cytomegalovirus exposure and HLA in healthy donors. Nominally healthy donors were sampled, though unrecorded immune exposures were likely. CDR1 MNHEY and CDR2 SVGAGI come from the germline V gene. Trimming pared 6 bases from V and 1 base from J, leaving 12 bases between. CDR3 length: 14 amino acids. With respect to this clone: Antigen: not known.

The PCR was carried out with 60 Vbeta primers and 13 Jbeta primers. Sequencing used immunoSEQ multiplex PCR; TCRdb keeps in-frame clones, though not all of them. Here the sample spans roughly 110,000 clones, around 80% being singletons. Findings and caveats of the study: With DRB1 most and HLA-C fewest, TCR association rates differed between HLA loci in a later analysis.

This receptor was identified in a young man in good health and CMV-seropositive. The sample comprised PBMCs. The chain recombines TRBV6-5 with TRBJ1-1, with a weak D call TRBD1 (6 bases). CDR3 in amino acids: CASSAQGRNTEAFF. The CDR3 nucleotides read TGTGCCAGCAGCGCACAGGGTAGGAACACTGAAGCTTTCTTT.